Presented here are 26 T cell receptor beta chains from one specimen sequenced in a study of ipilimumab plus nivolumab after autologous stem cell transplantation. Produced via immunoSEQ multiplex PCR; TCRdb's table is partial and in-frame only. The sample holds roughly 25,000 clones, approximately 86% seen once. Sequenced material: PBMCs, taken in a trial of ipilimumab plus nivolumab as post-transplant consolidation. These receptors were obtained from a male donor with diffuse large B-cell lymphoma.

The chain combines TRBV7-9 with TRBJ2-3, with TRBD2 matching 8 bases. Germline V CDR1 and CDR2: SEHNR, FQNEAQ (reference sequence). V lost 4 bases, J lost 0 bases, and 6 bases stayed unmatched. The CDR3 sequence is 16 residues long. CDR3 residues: CASSSASGRSTDTQYF. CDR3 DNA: TGTGCCAGCAGCTCGGCTAGCGGGCGAAGCACAGATACGCAGTATTTT.

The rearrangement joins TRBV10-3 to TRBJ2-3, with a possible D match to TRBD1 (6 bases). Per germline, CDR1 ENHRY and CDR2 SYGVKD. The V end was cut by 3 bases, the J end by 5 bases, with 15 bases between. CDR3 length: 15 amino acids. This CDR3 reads CAISDPGHGEDTQYF. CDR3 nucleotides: TGTGCCATCAGTGACCCGGGACACGGGGAAGATACGCAGTATTTT.

For the CDR3, the DNA is TGTGCCAGCAGTGGCCAAGAGGGACAGGGTAGGGAAGCTTTCTTT. Protein product: CASSGQEGQGREAFF. This rearrangement joins TRBV6-1 to TRBJ1-1; the match to TRBD1 covers 9 bases. The junction had 11 bases not matched to a gene; V was cut back by 4 bases and J by 8 bases. The CDR3 runs 15 residues. CDR1 is MNHNS and CDR2 is SASEGT in the germline V gene.

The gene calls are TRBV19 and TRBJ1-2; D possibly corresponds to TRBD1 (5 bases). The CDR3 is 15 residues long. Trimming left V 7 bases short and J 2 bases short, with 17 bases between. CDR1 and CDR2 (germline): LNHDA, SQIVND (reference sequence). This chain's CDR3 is CASTQRGRQNYGYTF. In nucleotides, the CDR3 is TGTGCCAGTACCCAAAGGGGTCGGCAGAACTATGGCTACACCTTC.

This CDR3 is CASSFAPGQDIGYTF. The DNA for the CDR3 is TGTGCCAGCAGTTTTGCCCCGGGACAGGATATTGGCTACACCTTC. The genes are TRBV13 and TRBJ1-2; TRBD1 agrees at 8 bases. Germline V gives CDR1 PRHDT, CDR2 FYEKMQ (reference sequence). The junction had 13 bases not matched to a gene; V was cut back by 6 bases and J by 7 bases. The CDR3 is 15 residues long.

The CDR3 DNA sequence: TGTGCCAGCAGCCGCGGGACTAGCGGAACCTACAATGAGCAGTTCTTC. This sequence encodes CASSRGTSGTYNEQFF. The V and J genes are TRBV14 and TRBJ2-1, with TRBD2 identical over 11 bases. Trimming removed 4 bases from V and 2 bases from J; junction bases left unmatched: 4. The germline V gene encodes CDR1 SGHDN and CDR2 FVKESK. The CDR3 contains 16 residues.

The CDR3 coding sequence is TGTGCCAGCAGTTTTACCAATAAGGGGAAGGTCGGCTACACCTTC. Its protein product is CASSFTNKGKVGYTF. The chain carries TRBV6-5 and TRBJ1-2; weak D call: TRBD1 (5 bases). Germline V gene sequence: CDR1 MNHEY, CDR2 SVGAGI. Trimming left V 4 bases short and J 8 bases short, with 20 bases between. CDR3 length: 15 amino acids.

CDR3 region: CACSGGFIDTQYF. The DNA of the CDR3 is TGTGCCTGTAGCGGGGGGTTCATAGATACGCAGTATTTT. The chain links TRBV30 to TRBJ2-3, with TRBD2 identical over 10 bases. CDR3 size: 13 residues. Looked up from germline, CDR1 is GTSNPN and CDR2 is SVGIG (reference sequence). V shed 6 bases, J shed 5 bases, and the junction held 5 bases outside the gene matches.

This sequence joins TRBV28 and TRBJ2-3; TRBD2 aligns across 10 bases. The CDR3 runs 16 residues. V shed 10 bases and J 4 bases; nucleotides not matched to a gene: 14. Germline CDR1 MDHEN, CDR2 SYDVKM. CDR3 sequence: CAIRATKAGGADTQYF. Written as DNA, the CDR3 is TGTGCCATTAGGGCTACTAAAGCGGGGGGGGCAGATACGCAGTATTTT.

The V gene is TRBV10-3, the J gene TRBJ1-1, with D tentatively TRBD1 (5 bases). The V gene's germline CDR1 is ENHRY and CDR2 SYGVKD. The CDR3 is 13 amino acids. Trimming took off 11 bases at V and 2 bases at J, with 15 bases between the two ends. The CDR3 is CALAAGRNTEAFF. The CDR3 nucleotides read TGTGCCCTTGCCGCAGGGAGAAACACTGAAGCTTTCTTT.

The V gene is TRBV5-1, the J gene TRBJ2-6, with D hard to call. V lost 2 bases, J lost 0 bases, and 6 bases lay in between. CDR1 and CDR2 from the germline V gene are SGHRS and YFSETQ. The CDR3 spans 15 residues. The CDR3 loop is CASSLSGSGANVLTF. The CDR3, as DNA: TGCGCCAGCAGCTTATCAGGCTCTGGGGCCAACGTCCTGACTTTC.

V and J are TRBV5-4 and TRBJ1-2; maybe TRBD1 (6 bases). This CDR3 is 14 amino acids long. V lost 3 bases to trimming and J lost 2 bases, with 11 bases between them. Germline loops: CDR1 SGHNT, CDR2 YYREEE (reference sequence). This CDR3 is CASSSGTRNYGYTF. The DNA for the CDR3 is TGTGCCAGCAGCTCGGGGACACGGAACTATGGCTACACCTTC. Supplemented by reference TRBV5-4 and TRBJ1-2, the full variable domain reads ETGVTQSPTHLIKTRGQQVTLRCSSQSGHNTVSWYQQALGQGPQFIFQYYREEENGRGNFPPRFSGLQFPNYSSELNVNALELDDSALYLCASSSGTRNYGYTFGSGTRLTVV.

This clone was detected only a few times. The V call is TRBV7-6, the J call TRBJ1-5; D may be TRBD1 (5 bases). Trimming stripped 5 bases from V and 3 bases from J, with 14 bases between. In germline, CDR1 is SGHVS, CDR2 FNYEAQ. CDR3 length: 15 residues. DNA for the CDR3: TGTGCCAGCAGCCGACTATCAGGGTCCAATCAGCCCCAGCATTTT. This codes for CASSRLSGSNQPQHF.

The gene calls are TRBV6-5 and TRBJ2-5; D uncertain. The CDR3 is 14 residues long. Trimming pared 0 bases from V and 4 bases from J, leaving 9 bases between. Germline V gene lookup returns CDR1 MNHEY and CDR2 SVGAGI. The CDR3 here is CASSYSSVGETQYF. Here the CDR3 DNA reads TGTGCCAGCAGTTACTCATCTGTCGGAGAGACCCAGTACTTC.

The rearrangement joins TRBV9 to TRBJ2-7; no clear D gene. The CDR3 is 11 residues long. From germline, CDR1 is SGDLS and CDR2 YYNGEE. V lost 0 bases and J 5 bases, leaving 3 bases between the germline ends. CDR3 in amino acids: CASSVGNEQYF. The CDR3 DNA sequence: TGTGCCAGCAGCGTAGGAAACGAGCAGTACTTC.

In DNA form, the CDR3 reads TGTGCCAGCAGCTTAGCGCTTTATACCGGGGTCTCGGAGACCCAGTACTTC. Encoded protein: CASSLALYTGVSETQYF. The V call is TRBV7-2, the J call TRBJ2-5; tentatively, D is TRBD2 (5 bases). CDR1 and CDR2 from the germline V gene are SGHTA and FQGNSA. V was cut by 0 bases and J by 5 bases, with 19 bases left in between. This CDR3 has 17 residues.

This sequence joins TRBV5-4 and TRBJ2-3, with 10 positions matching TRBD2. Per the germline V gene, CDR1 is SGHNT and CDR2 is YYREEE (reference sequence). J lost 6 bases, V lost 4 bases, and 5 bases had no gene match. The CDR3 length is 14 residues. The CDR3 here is CASSQRGGLDTQYF. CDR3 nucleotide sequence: TGTGCCAGCAGCCAGCGGGGGGGCCTGGATACGCAGTATTTT.

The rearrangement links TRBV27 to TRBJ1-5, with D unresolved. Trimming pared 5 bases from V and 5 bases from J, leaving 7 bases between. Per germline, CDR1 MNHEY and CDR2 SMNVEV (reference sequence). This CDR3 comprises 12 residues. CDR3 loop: CASSTSYQPQHF. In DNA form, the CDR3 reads TGTGCCAGCAGTACCTCATATCAGCCCCAGCATTTT.

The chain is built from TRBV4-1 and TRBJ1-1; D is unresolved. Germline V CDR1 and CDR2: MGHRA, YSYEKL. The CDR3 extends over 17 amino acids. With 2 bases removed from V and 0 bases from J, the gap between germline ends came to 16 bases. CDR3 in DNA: TGCGCCAGCAGCCAACCTAGTGGAACCGGTATGAACACTGAAGCTTTCTTT. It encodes CASSQPSGTGMNTEAFF.

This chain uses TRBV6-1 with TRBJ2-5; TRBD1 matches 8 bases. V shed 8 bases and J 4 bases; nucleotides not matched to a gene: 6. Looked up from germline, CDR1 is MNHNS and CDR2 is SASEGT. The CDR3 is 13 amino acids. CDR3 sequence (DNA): TGTGCCAGCGAGGGACAGGACGGAGAGACCCAGTACTTC. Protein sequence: CASEGQDGETQYF.

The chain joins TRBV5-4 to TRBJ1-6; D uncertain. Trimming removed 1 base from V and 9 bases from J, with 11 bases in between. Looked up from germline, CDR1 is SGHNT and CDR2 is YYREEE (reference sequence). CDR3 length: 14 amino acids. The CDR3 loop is CASSLKDTFSPLHF. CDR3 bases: TGTGCCAGCAGCTTGAAGGATACCTTTTCACCCCTCCACTTT.

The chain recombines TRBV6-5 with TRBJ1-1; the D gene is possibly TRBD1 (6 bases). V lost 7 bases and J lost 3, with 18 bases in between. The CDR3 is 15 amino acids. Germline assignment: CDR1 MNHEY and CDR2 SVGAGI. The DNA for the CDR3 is TGTGCCAGCATGGGCAGGGGATTTTGGGACACTGAAGCTTTCTTT. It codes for CASMGRGFWDTEAFF.

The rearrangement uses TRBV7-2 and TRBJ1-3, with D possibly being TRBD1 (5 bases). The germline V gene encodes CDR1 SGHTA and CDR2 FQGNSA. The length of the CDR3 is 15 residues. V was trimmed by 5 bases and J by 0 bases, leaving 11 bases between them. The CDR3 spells CASSAHRSSGNTIYF. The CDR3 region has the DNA TGTGCCAGCAGCGCCCACAGGAGCTCTGGAAACACCATATATTTT.

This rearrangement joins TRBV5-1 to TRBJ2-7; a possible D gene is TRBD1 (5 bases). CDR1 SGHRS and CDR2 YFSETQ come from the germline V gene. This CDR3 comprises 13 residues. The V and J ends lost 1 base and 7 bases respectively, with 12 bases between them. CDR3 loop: CASSLTTGGEQYF. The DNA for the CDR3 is TGCGCCAGCAGCTTGACCACAGGTGGGGAGCAGTACTTC. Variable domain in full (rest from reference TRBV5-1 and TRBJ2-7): KAGVTQTPRYLIKTRGQQVTLSCSPISGHRSVSWYQQTPGQGLQFLFEYFSETQRNKGNFPGRFSGRQFSNSRSEMNVSTLELGDSALYLCASSLTTGGEQYFGPGTRLTVT.

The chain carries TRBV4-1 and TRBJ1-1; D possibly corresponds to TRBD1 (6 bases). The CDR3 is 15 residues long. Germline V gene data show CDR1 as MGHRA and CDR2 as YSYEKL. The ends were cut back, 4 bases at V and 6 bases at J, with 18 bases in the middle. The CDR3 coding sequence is TGCGCCAGCAGCCCCATTGGGAGGGGGGACCCTGAAGCTTTCTTT. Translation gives CASSPIGRGDPEAFF.

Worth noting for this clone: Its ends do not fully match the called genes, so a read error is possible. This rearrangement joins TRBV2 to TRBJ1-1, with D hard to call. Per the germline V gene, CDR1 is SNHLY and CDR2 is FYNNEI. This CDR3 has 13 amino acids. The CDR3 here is CASREGRYTEAFF. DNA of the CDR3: TGTGCCAGCAGAGAAGGACGGTACACTGAAGCTTTCTTT.